This is a list of T cell receptor beta chains from one sample in a study of chemoradiotherapy in HPV16-positive cancers. Sequenced by immunoSEQ multiplex PCR; TCRdb stores in-frame clones only, minus some. The sample records fewer than 35,000 clones, nearly 95% being singletons. The specimen was blood, collected from a patient who underwent chemoradiotherapy. These TCRs come from a human donor with HPV-associated anogenital cancer. Each CDR3 is given with its conserved first and last residue. The D gene is left open where the match is weak. The size field is filled for only some rows; it gives once, few, many or a size class.

-	TRBJ1-1	TRBV27	TRBD1	TGTGCCAGCAGTTTATATGCTTTCCAGGACAGGGTGACTGAAGCTTTCTTT	CASSLYAFQDRVTEAFF
-	TRBJ2-1	TRBV4-3	-	TGCGCCAGCAGCCAAGTGGAAAGCAGTGAGCAGTTCTTC	CASSQVESSEQFF
-	TRBJ2-7	TRBV5-1	TRBD2	TGCGCCAGCAGCTCCGTCCCCGGCGGGGGGGCCTACGAGCAGTACTTC	CASSSVPGGGAYEQYF
-	TRBJ2-5	TRBV5-1	-	TGCGCCAGCAGCTTGGGAGGGAACCAACAAGAGACCCAGTACTTC	CASSLGGNQQETQYF
-	TRBJ2-3	TRBV6-5	-	TGTGCCAGCAGTTACTCGACCAATCGAGCGGATACGCAGTATTTT	CASSYSTNRADTQYF
-	TRBJ1-2	TRBV13	-	TGTGCCAGCAGCTTAGCCCGGACCGGTGGCTACACCTTC	CASSLARTGGYTF
-	TRBJ2-3	TRBV28	-	TGTGCCAGCAGGGGTCAGGGGATGGGTACAGATACGCAGTATTTT	CASRGQGMGTDTQYF
-	TRBJ1-2	TRBV6-5	-	TGTGCCAGCACGGGTCTACACACGCTAAACTATGGCTACACCTTC	CASTGLHTLNYGYTF
-	TRBJ1-4	TRBV5-1	-	TGCGCCAGCAGTCCGGGGGCGTCTAATGAAAAACTGTTTTTT	CASSPGASNEKLFF
-	TRBJ2-1	TRBV29-1	-	TGCAGCCAACGGACGATCGCCTACAATGAGCAGTTCTTC	CSQRTIAYNEQFF
-	TRBJ1-4	TRBV4-2	TRBD1	TGTGCCAGCAGCCCGGGACAGGGAACAACTAATGAAAAACTGTTTTTT	CASSPGQGTTNEKLFF
-	TRBJ2-1	TRBV29-1	TRBD2	TGCAGCGTAGAGGGCCTAGCGGGAGACAATGAGCAGTTCTTC	CSVEGLAGDNEQFF
-	TRBJ1-6	TRBV6-4	-	TGTGCCAGCAGTGACTCCCCAGGGATCTATAATTCACCCCTCCACTTT	CASSDSPGIYNSPLHF
-	TRBJ1-1	TRBV6-6	-	TGTGCCAGCAGTTATTTCGCGGACACTGAAGCTTTCTTT	CASSYFADTEAFF
-	TRBJ1-5	TRBV6-6	-	TGTGCCAGCAGTTCCGCCAATCAGCCCCAGCATTTT	CASSSANQPQHF
-	TRBJ2-7	TRBV19	-	TGTGCCAGTAGTATAGGCCAGGGCCTTTCCTACGAGCAGTACTTC	CASSIGQGLSYEQYF
once	TRBJ2-5	TRBV18	-	TGTGCCAGCTCACCACTTAAAGAGACCCAGTACTTC	CASSPLKETQYF
-	TRBJ2-3	TRBV9	-	TGTGCCAGCAGCGCGAACCGGGCCCAACTTAGCACAGATACGCAGTATTTT	CASSANRAQLSTDTQYF
-	TRBJ1-3	TRBV4-2	-	TGTGCCAGCAGCCAAGAGGTTTGGACATACGGGTACACCATATATTTT	CASSQEVWTYGYTIYF
-	TRBJ2-1	TRBV7-9	-	TGTGCCAGCAGCTTAGCAAGGACTCTTTGGCCGTTCTTC	CASSLARTLWPFF
-	TRBJ2-7	TRBV6-5	-	TGTGCCAGCAGTTACTCGTCACTAGACTCCTACGAGCAGTACTTC	CASSYSSLDSYEQYF
-	TRBJ2-7	TRBV18	TRBD2	TGTGCCAGCTCACCGGTGAGAGTAGCGGGCGGGGAGCAGTACTTC	CASSPVRVAGGEQYF
-	TRBJ2-2	TRBV2	TRBD2	TGTGCCAGCAAAATGACTAGCAGCACCGGGGAGCTGTTTTTT	CASKMTSSTGELFF
-	TRBJ1-5	TRBV2	-	TGTGCCAGCAGCGAAGGGTATAAGCCCCAGCATTTT	CASSEGYKPQHF
-	TRBJ2-7	TRBV4-3	TRBD2	TGCGCCAGCAGCCAACAAAGCGGGAGAGCCTACGAGCAGTACTTC	CASSQQSGRAYEQYF
-	TRBJ1-2	TRBV6-1	-	TGTGCCAGCAGTGAACAGGGCGCGGGGGGCTACACCTTC	CASSEQGAGGYTF
-	TRBJ2-7	TRBV7-2	-	TGTGCCAGCAGCCTCCGAGAGGCGGGTGGTATCTCCTACGAGCAGTACTTC	CASSLREAGGISYEQYF
-	TRBJ2-1	TRBV5-6	TRBD1	TGTGCCAGCAGCTTGGGGGCTTGGGACAGGGCCCATGAGCAGTTCTTC	CASSLGAWDRAHEQFF
-	TRBJ1-1	TRBV5-4	-	TGTGCCAGCAGCTTGCCGGGAAACACGGCGGGAGCTTTCTTT	CASSLPGNTAGAFF
-	TRBJ1-6	TRBV7-9	TRBD1	TGTGCCAGCAGCCAAGGGACAGTAAATAATTCACCCCTCCACTTT	CASSQGTVNNSPLHF
-	TRBJ1-1	TRBV7-8	TRBD1	TGTGCCAGCAGCTTAGAGACAGGGGGCACTGAAGCTTTCTTT	CASSLETGGTEAFF
-	TRBJ2-7	TRBV7-9	-	TGTGCCAGCAGCTTCAGCCTCTCCTACGAGCAGTACTTC	CASSFSLSYEQYF
few	TRBJ2-7	TRBV6-5	-	TGTGCCAGCAGCGGGACCGCCTCCGAGCAGTACTTC	CASSGTASEQYF
-	TRBJ1-2	TRBV4-1	-	TGCGCCAGCAGCCAAGAGGGGTTCGGGGGCTACACCTTC	CASSQEGFGGYTF
-	TRBJ2-5	TRBV28	-	TGTGCCAGCAGTTTATCACAGATCCAAGAGACCCAGTACTTC	CASSLSQIQETQYF
-	TRBJ1-5	TRBV6-1	-	TGTGCCAGCAGGCCGACCTCGAATCAGCCCCAGCATTTT	CASRPTSNQPQHF
-	TRBJ1-1	TRBV7-9	-	TGTGCCAGCAGCTTAGTGGTGGGGCAGGTGGGCACTGAAGCTTTCTTT	CASSLVVGQVGTEAFF
-	TRBJ1-2	TRBV4-1	-	TGCGCCAGCAGCCAAGGTCCCTATGGCTACACCTTC	CASSQGPYGYTF
-	TRBJ2-7	TRBV4-3	-	TGCGCCAGCAGCCAAGGGGTGGGGTACGGGGAGCAGTACTTC	CASSQGVGYGEQYF
-	TRBJ2-2	TRBV4-3	-	TGCGCCAGCAGATCGGGACCGAGCACCGGGGAGCTGTTTTTT	CASRSGPSTGELFF
once	TRBJ2-5	TRBV4-1	TRBD2	TGCGCCACCACGCGGGGGGCGGGAGAGACCCAGTACTTC	CATTRGAGETQYF
-	TRBJ2-2	TRBV7-3	-	TGTGCCAGCAGCTTGAGTTACACCGGGGAGCTGTTTTTT	CASSLSYTGELFF
-	TRBJ2-1	TRBV4-2	-	TGTGCCAGCAGCCAAGATAGAGGGGGGCGCTCCTACAATGAGCAGTTCTTC	CASSQDRGGRSYNEQFF
-	TRBJ2-1	TRBV4-1	-	TGCGCCAGCAGCCAAGACCACAATTCCTACAATGAGCAGTTCTTC	CASSQDHNSYNEQFF
-	TRBJ1-2	TRBV5-6	-	TGTGCCAGCAGCTTGGTACAGGGCGCCTACACCTTC	CASSLVQGAYTF
few	TRBJ1-2	TRBV4-2	-	TGTGCCAGCAGCGCCCGGGACACCCACCATGGCTACACCTTC	CASSARDTHHGYTF
-	TRBJ2-2	TRBV15	-	TGTGCCACCAGCAGAGACCGCAACACCGGGGAGCTGTTTTTT	CATSRDRNTGELFF
-	TRBJ1-1	TRBV5-1	-	TGCGCCAGCAGCTTGGCGGGCCGAACAGCTTTCTTT	CASSLAGRTAFF
-	TRBJ1-2	TRBV19	-	TGTGCCAGTAGTATGAACGGAGACTATGGCTACACCTTC	CASSMNGDYGYTF